Judged by abundance, the clone carrying this T cell receptor (beta chain) is medium-sized (0.01 to 0.1%). What it binds is unknown. These data come from a study of breast tumors, draining lymph nodes, adjacent tissues. Study-level results: Data only fit, rather than demonstrated, lymph node origin of most tumor T cells. Compared with basal-like, luminal-like tumors shared significantly more repertoire with nontumor tissue.

Germline CDR1 and CDR2: MNHEY and SVGAGI. The CDR3 covers 11 residues. The V end was cut by 5 bases, the J end by 8 bases, with 10 bases between. Each CDR3 protein gets one entry after TCRdb re-called the multiplex PCR reads with MiXCR. The data contain 14,000 to 15,000 distinct CDR3 sequences, more than 40% of them singletons. Sequences were obtained from tumor-adjacent breast tissue. The origin of this receptor is a female donor with breast cancer. Some clones in this sample may be carry-over from other donors' samples. The chain links TRBV6-5 to TRBJ2-7, with D perhaps TRBD2 (5 bases). The CDR3 DNA reads as TGTGCCAGCAGTCCCCGGGATAAGCAGTACTTC. Amino acids: CASSPRDKQYF.